Listed here are 15 T cell receptor beta chains from one sample, sequenced in a study of T cell changes during pregnancy in multiple sclerosis. This table comes from immunoSEQ multiplex PCR, and its TCRdb copy is limited to in-frame clones, with some not included. The table lists 30,000 to 35,000 clones, around 89% of them singletons. The material sequenced was CD4+ T cells from peripheral blood mononuclear cells, taken in the third trimester of pregnancy. The source of these receptors is a female donor in good health, enrolled as a control in a pregnancy study.

The V gene is TRBV5-6, the J gene TRBJ2-3; D possibly corresponds to TRBD2 (6 bases). Germline loops: CDR1 SGHDT, CDR2 YYEEEE. The CDR3 runs 15 residues. V was trimmed by 7 bases and J by 2 bases, leaving 17 bases between them. Here the CDR3 DNA reads TGTGCCAGCGACGCCCTAGCGCTCCTCACAGATACGCAGTATTTT. The encoded protein is CASDALALLTDTQYF.

The genes are TRBV30 and TRBJ1-4; D call uncertain. The CDR3 contains 14 residues. Deletions cut 3 bases from V and 5 bases from J, with 13 bases between. In germline, CDR1 is GTSNPN, CDR2 SVGIG (reference sequence). The CDR3 reads CAWRGSGINEKLFF. The CDR3 DNA reads TGTGCCTGGAGAGGCTCCGGGATAAATGAAAAACTGTTTTTT.

This clone showed up just once. The rearrangement uses TRBV19 and TRBJ2-3; D gene ambiguous. V dropped 4 bases and J dropped 4 bases, with 6 bases sitting between them. The CDR3 sequence is 12 residues long. In germline, CDR1 is LNHDA, CDR2 SQIVND (reference sequence). In DNA form, the CDR3 reads TGTGCCAGTAGTAAACGCGCAGATACGCAGTATTTT. This translates into CASSKRADTQYF.

The chain carries TRBV5-1 and TRBJ2-2, with 7 bases identical to TRBD1. Germline CDR1 reads SGHRS; CDR2 reads YFSETQ. Germline trimming cut 3 bases from V and 0 bases from J; bases unmatched to any gene: 2. The CDR3 covers 15 residues. This CDR3 is CASSWDSPNTGELFF. For the CDR3, the DNA is TGCGCCAGCAGCTGGGACAGCCCGAACACCGGGGAGCTGTTTTTT.

The chain is built from TRBV29-1 and TRBJ2-2; 9 bases fit TRBD1. Germline values: CDR1 SQVTM, CDR2 ANQGSEA. The CDR3 consists of 14 residues. Trimming removed 6 bases from V and 2 bases from J; junction bases left unmatched: 4. The CDR3: CSVKGQGNTGELFF. The DNA for the CDR3 is TGCAGCGTCAAGGGACAGGGCAACACCGGGGAGCTGTTTTTT.

CDR3 residues: CASGGGQGAYEQYF. The CDR3 DNA follows: TGTGCCAGCGGGGGGGGACAAGGAGCCTACGAGCAGTACTTC. The genes are TRBV6-6 and TRBJ2-7; D may be TRBD2 (7 bases). V gave up 8 bases and J gave up 2 bases, with 16 bases separating them. The CDR3 sequence is 14 residues long. Germline V gene lookup returns CDR1 MNHNY and CDR2 SVGAGI (reference sequence).

The chain has TRBV4-3 and TRBJ1-3; D might be TRBD1 (5 bases). Germline V lookup: CDR1 LGHNA, CDR2 YSLEER. The ends were cut back, 0 bases at V and 3 bases at J, with 9 bases in the middle. The CDR3 has 15 residues. CDR3 bases: TGCGCCAGCAGCCAAGATGGGACTGGTGGAAACACCATATATTTT. This translates into CASSQDGTGGNTIYF.

V and J are TRBV7-9 and TRBJ1-1; the D is unclear. V was clipped by 5 bases and J by 0 bases, with 13 bases between them. Per germline, CDR1 SEHNR and CDR2 FQNEAQ (reference sequence). CDR3 length: 15 amino acids. Here the CDR3 DNA reads TGTGCCAGCAGCCATACAGTGGGAGTGAACACTGAAGCTTTCTTT. This gives the protein CASSHTVGVNTEAFF.

This chain uses TRBV7-9 with TRBJ1-2; possibly TRBD1 for D (5 bases). CDR1 SEHNR and CDR2 FQNEAQ come from the germline V gene (reference sequence). CDR3 size: 12 residues. The V end was cut by 5 bases, the J end by 3 bases, with 7 bases between. This CDR3 is CASSLRDYGYTF. The CDR3 region has the DNA TGTGCCAGCAGCCTCAGGGACTATGGCTACACCTTC.

V is TRBV5-6 and J is TRBJ2-3; D ambiguous. V was cut by 3 bases and J by 2 bases, with 10 bases left in between. In germline, CDR1 is SGHDT, CDR2 YYEEEE. This CDR3 contains 14 residues. CDR3 residues: CASSSPPPTDTQYF. The CDR3 coding sequence is TGTGCCAGCAGCTCTCCTCCCCCCACAGATACGCAGTATTTT.

The DNA for the CDR3 is TGTGCCAGCAGGGCCAATCCCTCGACAGGGTATTCTCCTGGGGCCAACGTCCTGACTTTC. This translates into CASRANPSTGYSPGANVLTF. This sequence joins TRBV5-5 and TRBJ2-6; 7 bases line up with TRBD1. J gave up 2 bases and V 5 bases, and 19 bases lay outside the gene matches. Germline V lookup: CDR1 SGHKS, CDR2 YYEKEE (reference sequence). The CDR3 has 20 amino acids.

This rearrangement joins TRBV5-4 to TRBJ2-2, with 7 bases that match TRBD1. The trim removed 2 bases at V and 6 bases at J, leaving 10 bases unmatched. Germline-derived CDR1 and CDR2 are SGHNT and YYREEE (reference sequence). The CDR3 totals 16 residues. CDR3 region: CASSFPAGGRSGELFF. Here the CDR3 DNA reads TGTGCCAGCAGCTTTCCGGCAGGGGGACGGTCCGGGGAGCTGTTTTTT.

V and J are TRBV2 and TRBJ2-2; possibly TRBD2 for D (5 bases). V lost 8 bases, J lost 0 bases, and 13 bases lay in between. This CDR3 is 15 amino acids long. Germline V gives CDR1 SNHLY, CDR2 FYNNEI. CDR3 amino acids: CASGSGISNTGELFF. The CDR3 bases are TGTGCCAGCGGGTCGGGAATCTCGAACACCGGGGAGCTGTTTTTT.

V and J are TRBV18 and TRBJ2-1; 8 positions agree with TRBD2. Germline lookup yields CDR1 KGHSH and CDR2 LQKENI. With 4 bases clipped from V and 7 bases from J, the junction kept 9 bases outside the gene matches. The CDR3 is 15 residues long. Here the CDR3 DNA reads TGTGCCAGCTCACGTACCGGGACTAGTGTTAATGAGCAGTTCTTC. The encoded protein is CASSRTGTSVNEQFF.

The chain recombines TRBV18 with TRBJ1-6, with 7 bases lining up with TRBD1. Germline assignment: CDR1 KGHSH and CDR2 LQKENI. The CDR3 consists of 15 residues. The J segment lost 10 bases and the V segment lost 3 bases, leaving 9 bases of the junction unmatched. CDR3 in amino acids: CASSPTGQQQSPLHF. CDR3 nucleotides: TGTGCCAGCTCACCCACGGGACAGCAGCAATCACCCCTCCACTTT.